This T cell receptor (beta chain) was recorded in a study of identical twins. Study-level results: The study based its conclusions on cross-sectional statistical analysis and did not follow the same donors. The degree of excess twin sharing was weaker in beta out-of-frame sequences.

Germline loops: CDR1 MNHEY, CDR2 SVGAGI. This CDR3 contains 16 residues. Regarding this clonotype: Its specificity is not known. One end of the junction varies from germline; a read error may be responsible.

TCRdb redid the calling of the 5' RACE reads with MiXCR, one entry per CDR3 protein. The table includes 1,800,000 or so distinct CDR3 sequences, under 35% detected once. In every case, the donor was a healthy Caucasian. The sequenced sample was cord blood. The chain employs TRBV6-5 and TRBJ1-6, with 10 bases that match TRBD1. The TCR comes from a newborn girl in good health. CDR3 sequence reads: CAGRDRGNIPNSPLHF. The CDR3 coding sequence is TGTGCCGGCAGGGACAGGGGCAATATACCCAATTCACCCCTCCACTTT.